This TCR beta chain appears in the sequencing data of a study of blood T cell repertoires in COVID-19. Original processing notes: Estimation of nucleated cell counts relied on the amplification of reference gene primers. Profiled with immunoSEQ multiplex PCR; TCRdb holds only in-frame clones, not every one. V, J and clone size were drawn from that table, and D and trimming were deduced from the DNA. Of a few hundred thousand clones detected, 80% to 90% appear once; the ten largest clones hold over 1.1%. Comments on this clone: Other DNA sequences from this sample encode an identical CDR3 as well.

With 0 bases removed from V and 2 bases from J, the gap between germline ends came to 8 bases. The CDR3 length is 14 residues. From germline, CDR1 is SGHRS and CDR2 YFSETQ. Sample: peripheral blood. The receptor was derived from a man at least 80 years old with acute or convalescent COVID-19. The J gene is TRBJ1-1, the V gene TRBV5-1, with D possibly matching TRBD1 (6 bases). CDR3 sequence reads: CASSLGQENTEAFF. In nucleotides, the CDR3 is TGCGCCAGCAGCTTGGGACAGGAAAACACTGAAGCTTTCTTT.